Listed below are T cell receptor beta chains from one sample, sequenced in a study of long-term antiretroviral therapy in people with HIV. Only in-frame clones appear in the TCRdb table, and some are missing; sequencing was by immunoSEQ multiplex PCR. The profile shows roughly 37,000 clones, approximately 80% of them singletons. The material was unsorted PBMCs, obtained 3.4 years after starting antiretroviral therapy. The receptors derive from a man aged 25 to 40 with HIV. CDR3s include the opening cysteine and the closing phenylalanine or tryptophan. D genes are given only for firm matches. Size is stated for part of the rows, as once, few or many counts, or as a class when the clone is expanded.

D: NA; V: TRBV4-3; J: TRBJ2-2; size: NA; DNA: TGCGCCAGCAGCCCCCATACCGGGGAGCTGTTTTTT; CDR3: CASSPHTGELFF
D: NA; V: TRBV2; J: TRBJ1-1; size: once; DNA: TGTGCCAGCAGTGAGACGGGACAAAGGATCTTGGCTAACACTGAAGCTTTCTTT; CDR3: CASSETGQRILANTEAFF
D: NA; V: TRBV7-2; J: TRBJ2-3; size: NA; DNA: TGTGCCAGCAGCAACGGGGGCTCAGCAGATACGCAGTATTTT; CDR3: CASSNGGSADTQYF
D: TRBD1; V: TRBV6-1; J: TRBJ2-3; size: once; DNA: TGTGCCAGCAGTGAAGCAAGGGGGCTCACCACAGATACGCAGTATTTT; CDR3: CASSEARGLTTDTQYF
D: TRBD2; V: TRBV27; J: TRBJ2-1; size: NA; DNA: TGTGCCAGCAGTTTGGGCACTAGCGGGAATAGGAATGAGCAGTTCTTC; CDR3: CASSLGTSGNRNEQFF
D: NA; V: TRBV9; J: TRBJ1-1; size: once; DNA: TGTGCCAGCAGCGTAGACTGGGGTGCTGAAGCTTTCTTT; CDR3: CASSVDWGAEAFF
D: TRBD2; V: TRBV5-4; J: TRBJ2-6; size: NA; DNA: TGTGCCAGCAGCTTGGGGGTAACGGGGGGATCTGGGGCCAACGTCCTGACTTTC; CDR3: CASSLGVTGGSGANVLTF
D: TRBD1; V: TRBV5-1; J: TRBJ2-7; size: NA; DNA: TGCGCCAGCAGCCCCGGGACAGGGGCCAAAACCTACGAGCAGTACTTC; CDR3: CASSPGTGAKTYEQYF
D: TRBD2; V: TRBV11-2; J: TRBJ2-2; size: NA; DNA: TGTGCCAGCAGTTTCGGATCTTATAGCGGGAGTGACACCGGGGAGCTGTTTTTT; CDR3: CASSFGSYSGSDTGELFF
D: NA; V: TRBV10-2; J: TRBJ1-4; size: NA; DNA: TGCGCCAGCGGGGTTGGGGTAGAGAAACTGTTTTTT; CDR3: CASGVGVEKLFF
D: TRBD1; V: TRBV27; J: TRBJ1-1; size: NA; DNA: TGTGCCAGCAGTCCCCGACAGGGCCCTGAAGCTTTCTTT; CDR3: CASSPRQGPEAFF
D: NA; V: TRBV28; J: TRBJ2-3; size: once; DNA: NA; CDR3: CASSFWRGVADTQYF
D: TRBD2; V: TRBV5-4; J: TRBJ2-3; size: NA; DNA: TGTGCCAGCAGCTCGCCCCCGGGACTAGCAGGCACAGATACGCAGTATTTT; CDR3: CASSSPPGLAGTDTQYF
D: NA; V: TRBV5-1; J: TRBJ1-4; size: NA; DNA: TGCGCCAGCAGCTTGGGGGTTGGGAGGGCCGTTGCAACTAATGAAAAACTGTTTTTT; CDR3: CASSLGVGRAVATNEKLFF
D: NA; V: TRBV7-2; J: TRBJ2-7; size: NA; DNA: TGTGCCAGCAGCTTAGCGATTCGGTTGTACGAGCAGTACTTC; CDR3: CASSLAIRLYEQYF
D: NA; V: TRBV27; J: TRBJ2-7; size: NA; DNA: TGTGCCAGCAGTTTTTCGTACAACTCCTACGAGCAGTACTTC; CDR3: CASSFSYNSYEQYF
D: NA; V: TRBV5-1; J: TRBJ2-2; size: NA; DNA: TGCGCCAGCAGCACTGACTTCGCGAACACCGGGGAGCTGTTTTTT; CDR3: CASSTDFANTGELFF
D: NA; V: TRBV7-9; J: TRBJ1-4; size: few; DNA: TGTGCCAGCAGCCCCCAGTTATCTCCCAATGAAAAACTGTTTTTT; CDR3: CASSPQLSPNEKLFF
D: NA; V: TRBV12-2; J: TRBJ1-5; size: few; DNA: TGTGCAAGTCGCTTAGCCGGGACAGGGTACAATCAGCCCCAGCATTTT; CDR3: CASRLAGTGYNQPQHF
D: NA; V: TRBV27; J: TRBJ2-7; size: NA; DNA: TGTGCCAGCAGATTTAGGGCTAGCGATTTCTACGAGCAGTACTTC; CDR3: CASRFRASDFYEQYF
D: TRBD1; V: TRBV5-6; J: TRBJ2-1; size: NA; DNA: TGTGCCAGCACCTTCGGGACAGGGGGCCTCAATGAGCAGTTCTTC; CDR3: CASTFGTGGLNEQFF
D: NA; V: TRBV4-2; J: TRBJ2-2; size: NA; DNA: TGTGCCAGCAGCCAAGGTCCCCATAGTGGTAACACCGGGGAGCTGTTTTTT; CDR3: CASSQGPHSGNTGELFF
D: NA; V: TRBV23-1; J: TRBJ2-1; size: NA; DNA: TGCGCCAGCAGTCCACGTGGGGGAGAGGACTACAATGAGCAGTTCTTC; CDR3: CASSPRGGEDYNEQFF
D: NA; V: TRBV2; J: TRBJ2-2; size: NA; DNA: TGTGCCAGCGGGATTGGCGGGGAGCTGTTTTTT; CDR3: CASGIGGELFF
D: NA; V: TRBV10-3; J: TRBJ2-3; size: once; DNA: TGTGCCATCAGTGAGTCTTTTTTGGATACGCAGTATTTT; CDR3: CAISESFLDTQYF
D: NA; V: TRBV27; J: TRBJ2-7; size: NA; DNA: TGTGCCAGCAGTTTAATCCCCGGGACGGCTCTAGACGAGCAGTACTTC; CDR3: CASSLIPGTALDEQYF
D: TRBD1; V: TRBV27; J: TRBJ2-2; size: NA; DNA: TGTGCCAGCAGTTTTTTCGTGGGGACAGGGATCGCCGGGGAGCTGTTTTTT; CDR3: CASSFFVGTGIAGELFF
D: TRBD2; V: TRBV7-8; J: TRBJ2-7; size: once; DNA: TGTGCCAGCAGCTTGAGTCGGGGACTAGCGGGAGTGGTCTACGAGCAGTACTTC; CDR3: CASSLSRGLAGVVYEQYF
D: NA; V: TRBV7-2; J: TRBJ1-5; size: few; DNA: TGTGCCAGCAGCTTAGAGGGTTCAGTTAATCAGCCCCAGCATTTT; CDR3: CASSLEGSVNQPQHF
D: NA; V: TRBV27; J: TRBJ2-7; size: NA; DNA: TGTGCCAGCAGTCCCCACCAGAGGGGTTACGAGCAGTACTTC; CDR3: CASSPHQRGYEQYF
D: NA; V: TRBV6-5; J: TRBJ2-1; size: NA; DNA: TGTGCCAGCAGTTACCGCACCCAGGGACCCAATGAGCAGTTCTTC; CDR3: CASSYRTQGPNEQFF
D: NA; V: TRBV6-6; J: TRBJ1-4; size: NA; DNA: TGTGCCAGCAGTTATCGAGAGGGAGGGTATAATGAAAAACTGTTTTTT; CDR3: CASSYREGGYNEKLFF
D: NA; V: TRBV29-1; J: TRBJ2-1; size: NA; DNA: TGCAGCGTTGCGGAGGGCCTCAATGAGCAGTTCTTC; CDR3: CSVAEGLNEQFF
D: NA; V: TRBV6-5; J: TRBJ1-2; size: medium-sized; DNA: TGTGCCAGCAGTCGGGGAGCTAACTATGGCTACACCTTC; CDR3: CASSRGANYGYTF